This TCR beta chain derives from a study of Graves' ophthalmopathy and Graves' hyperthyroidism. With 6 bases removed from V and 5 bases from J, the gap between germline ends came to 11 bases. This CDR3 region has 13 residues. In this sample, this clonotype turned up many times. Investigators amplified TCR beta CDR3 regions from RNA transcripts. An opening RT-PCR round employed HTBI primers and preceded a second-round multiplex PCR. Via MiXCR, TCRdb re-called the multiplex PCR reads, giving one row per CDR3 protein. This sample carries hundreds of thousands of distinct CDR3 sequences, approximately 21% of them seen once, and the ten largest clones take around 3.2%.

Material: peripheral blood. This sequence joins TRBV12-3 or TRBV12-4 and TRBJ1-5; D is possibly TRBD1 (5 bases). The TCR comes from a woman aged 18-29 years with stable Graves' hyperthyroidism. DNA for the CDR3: TGTGCCAGCAGCCCTCAGGGTGATCAGCCCCAGCATTTT. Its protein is CASSPQGDQPQHF.